One sample yielded the 31 T cell receptor beta chains listed below, sequenced in a study of T cells expressing NK-cell markers. TCRdb re-called the 5' RACE reads and catalogs CDR3 proteins one per entry, DNA excluded. The table for this sample gives some 500,000 distinct CDR3 sequences. Material: blood T cells: a sorted CD56 or NKG2C T cell subset, CD4+ or CD8+ T cells, or bulk PBMC T cells (not recorded which). The receptor source for this set is a woman in her forties or fifties in good health.

The chain has TRBV29-1 and TRBJ2-1; the TCRdb D gene call, TRBD1, has no DNA to confirm it. The CDR3 is made up of 12 amino acids. Germline assignment: CDR1 SQVTM and CDR2 ANQGSEA. The CDR3: CSVAGSYNEQFF.

The rearrangement joins TRBV13 to TRBJ2-2; TCRdb indicates TRBD2, and absent DNA this call remains unverified. The germline gives CDR1 PRHDT, CDR2 FYEKMQ (reference sequence). CDR3 length equals 18 residues. The CDR3: CASSLGASGSRNTGELFF.

This rearrangement joins TRBV6-5 to TRBJ2-1. The CDR3 sequence is 13 residues long. Germline assignment: CDR1 MNHEY and CDR2 SVGAGI. CDR3 in amino acids: CAAFSYSYNEQFF.

The genes are TRBV7-2 and TRBJ1-2; the TRBD1 assignment by TCRdb is unverifiable without DNA. This CDR3 has 14 amino acids. Germline loops: CDR1 SGHTA, CDR2 FQGNSA. CDR3 residues: CASSPRMGAIGYTF.

V is TRBV3-1 and J is TRBJ1-4; TCRdb proposes TRBD1, but this gene call is untestable without DNA. Per the germline V gene, CDR1 is LGHDT and CDR2 is YNNKEL (reference sequence). This CDR3 has 15 amino acids. The CDR3 spells CASSPPGVRTEKLFF.

V usage is TRBV14 and J usage is TRBJ1-3. There are 15 residues in the CDR3. CDR1 is SGHDN and CDR2 is FVKESK in the germline V gene. CDR3 sequence reads: CASSQVVGSGNTIYF.

The rearrangement uses TRBV12-3 or TRBV12-4 and TRBJ1-4; TCRdb proposes TRBD1, but this gene call is untestable without DNA. This CDR3 region has 14 residues. CDR3 protein: CASSLGGGGEKLFF.

The gene calls are TRBV24-1 and TRBJ2-2. From germline, CDR1 is KGHDR and CDR2 SFDVKD. CDR3 length: 15 residues. This CDR3 reads CATSDPTKRTGELFF.

The V gene is TRBV20-1, the J gene TRBJ2-1. The CDR3 loop spans 14 amino acids. Per germline, CDR1 DFQATT and CDR2 SNEGSKA (reference sequence). CDR3 region: CSASRDIIYNEQFF.

The rearrangement links TRBV12-3 or TRBV12-4 to TRBJ2-1; there is no DNA to check the TCRdb D call of TRBD1. The CDR3 loop spans 13 amino acids. The CDR3 sequence: CASSLALGTHTFF.

The gene calls are TRBV19 and TRBJ2-3; TCRdb proposes TRBD1, but this gene call is untestable without DNA. This CDR3 is 14 amino acids long. Germline V gene sequence: CDR1 LNHDA, CDR2 SQIVND (reference sequence). CDR3 residues: CASTIRGGADTQYF.

The rearrangement joins TRBV10-3 to TRBJ1-1; the D call from TCRdb, TRBD1, cannot be confirmed without DNA. There are 13 residues in the CDR3. Per the germline V gene, CDR1 is ENHRY and CDR2 is SYGVKD. The chain's CDR3 is CAITTTGNTEAFF.

V and J are TRBV12-3 or TRBV12-4 and TRBJ2-7. The CDR3 covers 13 residues. CDR3: CASRATGSYEQYF.

This sequence joins TRBV6-6 and TRBJ2-5; with no DNA, the TCRdb D assignment of TRBD2 cannot be verified. The CDR3 is 13 residues long. Germline V gene data show CDR1 as MNHNY and CDR2 as SVGAGI (reference sequence). Here the CDR3 reads CASVPSGKETQYF.

The chain carries TRBV11-2 and TRBJ2-5. CDR3 length equals 13 residues. CDR1 is SGHAT and CDR2 is FQNNGV in the germline V gene. The CDR3 loop reads CASSLGGWETQYF.

The chain couples TRBV5-1 to TRBJ2-7; TCRdb lists TRBD1, though no DNA is available to test this call. From germline, CDR1 is SGHRS and CDR2 YFSETQ. This CDR3 region has 14 residues. The chain's CDR3 is CASSRDIGGYEQYF. The full variable domain, rest sourced from reference TRBV5-1 and TRBJ2-7, is KAGVTQTPRYLIKTRGQQVTLSCSPISGHRSVSWYQQTPGQGLQFLFEYFSETQRNKGNFPGRFSGRQFSNSRSEMNVSTLELGDSALYLCASSRDIGGYEQYFGPGTRLTVT.

The chain joins TRBV12-3 or TRBV12-4 to TRBJ1-3; TCRdb returns TRBD1, unconfirmable since there is no DNA. CDR3 length: 16 residues. This chain's CDR3 is CASTPDRFFSGNTIYF.

V is TRBV27 and J is TRBJ2-7. Germline V gives CDR1 MNHEY, CDR2 SMNVEV (reference sequence). This CDR3 contains 12 residues. Here the CDR3 reads CASSFLGYEQYF.

The chain combines TRBV27 with TRBJ2-1; TCRdb outputs TRBD2, but without DNA this stays unchecked. There are 13 residues in the CDR3. CDR1 MNHEY and CDR2 SMNVEV come from the germline V gene (reference sequence). CDR3 amino acids: CASSGTSLYEQFF.

V is TRBV7-6 and J is TRBJ2-5; TCRdb proposes TRBD1, but this gene call is untestable without DNA. Germline V CDR1 and CDR2: SGHVS, FNYEAQ. CDR3 length equals 14 residues. CDR3 residues: CASSSGQGYETQYF.

The chain recombines TRBV7-8 with TRBJ2-1; as DNA is missing, the TRBD1 call by TCRdb cannot be tested. CDR3 size: 12 residues. Germline V gene lookup returns CDR1 SGHVS and CDR2 FQNEAQ. Here the CDR3 reads CASSFDSSQQFF.

The J gene is TRBJ2-7, the V gene TRBV6-6; TCRdb's D call, TRBD2, is unchecked because there is no DNA. There are 16 residues in the CDR3. CDR1 and CDR2 (germline): MNHNY, SVGAGI (reference sequence). CDR3 amino acids: CASNPGTSGKRYEQYF.

The chain recombines TRBV27 with TRBJ2-1; TCRdb indicates TRBD2, and absent DNA this call remains unverified. CDR1 and CDR2 from the germline V gene are MNHEY and SMNVEV (reference sequence). The length of the CDR3 is 15 residues. CDR3: CASSLGTSGLVEQFF.

This sequence joins TRBV10-3 and TRBJ2-5; there is no DNA to check the TCRdb D call of TRBD1. Germline loops: CDR1 ENHRY, CDR2 SYGVKD. The CDR3 spans 13 residues. This CDR3 reads CAIRIEGQETQYF.

J is TRBJ1-1 and V is TRBV4-2. The CDR3 runs to 15 residues. The germline V gene encodes CDR1 LGHNA and CDR2 YNFKEQ. The CDR3 sequence is CASSPSDREDTEAFF.

J is TRBJ2-7 and V is TRBV27; lacking DNA, the TRBD2 call made by TCRdb goes unchecked. Per germline, CDR1 MNHEY and CDR2 SMNVEV (reference sequence). This CDR3 contains 16 residues. This CDR3 is CASTLTLAGGRYEQYF.

The chain links TRBV19 to TRBJ2-2; no DNA is available, so the TRBD2 call from TCRdb remains unchecked. The germline V gene encodes CDR1 LNHDA and CDR2 SQIVND (reference sequence). The CDR3 is 15 amino acids. CDR3 sequence: CASSIEGQGTGELFF.

The gene calls are TRBV9 and TRBJ2-6. CDR3 length: 14 amino acids. Germline CDR1 and CDR2: SGDLS and YYNGEE. The CDR3 is CASNDLSGANVLTF.

The rearrangement uses TRBV28 and TRBJ2-1. The CDR3 extends over 13 amino acids. From germline, CDR1 is MDHEN and CDR2 SYDVKM. This chain's CDR3 is CASSPIMSNEQFF.

This chain links TRBV24-1 with TRBJ2-2. The CDR3 contains 14 residues. CDR1 is KGHDR and CDR2 is SFDVKD in the germline V gene. This CDR3 is CATSEALSGGELFF.

The chain is built from TRBV15 and TRBJ2-1; there is no DNA to check the TCRdb D call of TRBD2. The CDR3 totals 18 residues. Germline V gene sequence: CDR1 LNHNV, CDR2 YYDKDF (reference sequence). This CDR3 reads CATSRPGLAGRRYNEQFF.